Each of the 3 T cell receptor beta chains below was sequenced from the same sample in a study of graft-versus-host responses after intestinal transplantation. Profiled with immunoSEQ multiplex PCR; TCRdb holds only in-frame clones, not every one. Of about 59,000 clones listed, 94% are singletons. Which antigens these TCRs recognize remains unknown. Sample: unstimulated CD4+ T cells sorted from spleen or lymph node cells, taken before transplant. Source of these receptors: a human donor who was the organ donor for an intestinal transplant.

The chain couples TRBV7-6 to TRBJ2-3; D call uncertain. Per the germline V gene, CDR1 is SGHVS and CDR2 is FNYEAQ. Deletions cut 5 bases from V and 1 base from J, with 13 bases between. This CDR3 has 15 amino acids. The CDR3 DNA reads as TGTGCCAGCAGCCCGAGAATCCCTGGCACAGATACGCAGTATTTT. This sequence encodes CASSPRIPGTDTQYF.

Details on this clone: Germline is not matched at one junction end, which may reflect a read error. This chain connects TRBV5-1 to TRBJ1-4, with 7 bases lining up with TRBD1. The CDR3 is 14 amino acids. Germline loops: CDR1 SGHRS, CDR2 YFSETQ. CDR3 protein: CASSSGQPHEKLFF. CDR3 nucleotide sequence: TGTGCCAGCAGCTCGGGACAGCCCCATGAAAAACTGTTTTTT.

The chain combines TRBV9 with TRBJ1-2, with D possibly TRBD1 on 5 matching bases. The CDR3 loop spans 14 amino acids. CDR1 is SGDLS and CDR2 is YYNGEE in the germline V gene. The V gene lost 4 bases and the J gene lost 5 bases, with 15 bases spanning the gap. CDR3 bases: TGTGCCAGCAGCATGCCGGGACCCCCGTATGGCTACACCTTC. Its protein is CASSMPGPPYGYTF.